This T cell receptor (beta chain) came from a study of OX40 agonist ivuxolimab in advanced cancers. On the study more broadly: Patients in the trial were receiving intravenous ivuxolimab every 2 weeks, at doses of 0.01 to 10 mg/kg.

Trimming took off 4 bases at V and 0 bases at J, with 19 bases between the two ends. The CDR3 loop spans 19 amino acids. The germline V gene has CDR1 LNHDA and CDR2 SQIVND (reference sequence). Study results and caveats: Some nonresponders likewise displayed low normalized T-cell clonal expansion.

Turning to this clone: The antigen is not known.

Clones were read by immunoSEQ multiplex PCR, and TCRdb kept only the in-frame ones, dropping some. This sample carries more than 75,000 clones, 86% of them seen once, and the ten largest clones take 0.99%. The J gene is TRBJ2-6, the V gene TRBV19; unclear D gene. The specimen was CD4+ or CD8+ T cells sorted from blood, collected in a trial of the OX40 agonist ivuxolimab. This TCR came from an adult with an advanced solid tumor such as melanoma, head and neck, liver or kidney cancer. The CDR3 sequence: CASSRDPFLMFSGANVLTF. CDR3 coding DNA: TGTGCCAGTAGTAGAGACCCTTTTTTGATGTTCTCTGGGGCCAACGTCCTGACTTTC.